Listed here are 5 T cell receptor beta chains from one sample, sequenced in a study of T cell clones after liver transplantation. Only in-frame clones appear in the TCRdb table, and some are missing; sequencing was by immunoSEQ multiplex PCR. The sample lists some 40,000 clones, about 86% occurring once. Material: CD4+ T cells from blood, obtained 24 months after liver transplant. These receptors all come from a human patient who received a liver transplant. Some T cells may arise from the graft donor.

The chain employs TRBV29-1 and TRBJ1-1; no reliable D call. CDR3 length: 13 amino acids. The V end lost 3 bases, the J end lost 1 base, and 9 bases lay between the germline ends. Germline V gene sequence: CDR1 SQVTM, CDR2 ANQGSEA. CDR3 sequence (DNA): TGCAGCGTTGATCGCGTGGGGAACACTGAAGCTTTCTTT. Its translation: CSVDRVGNTEAFF.

The V gene is TRBV2, the J gene TRBJ2-1, with 12 bases matching TRBD2. This CDR3 has 17 residues. Germline CDR1 reads SNHLY; CDR2 reads FYNNEI. V lost 4 bases, J lost 5 bases, and 9 bases stayed unmatched. The CDR3 nucleotides are TGTGCCAGCAGTGCACCAGGACTAGCGGGGAGCCACAATGAGCAGTTCTTC. Its protein product is CASSAPGLAGSHNEQFF.

This sequence joins TRBV7-9 and TRBJ2-1; tentative D call: TRBD1 (5 bases). There are 14 residues in the CDR3. Germline V gene lookup returns CDR1 SEHNR and CDR2 FQNEAQ (reference sequence). V was trimmed by 6 bases and J by 1 base, leaving 10 bases between them. The CDR3 protein is CASRQDYSYNEQFF. The CDR3 nucleotides are TGTGCCAGCAGACAGGATTATTCCTACAATGAGCAGTTCTTC.

V usage is TRBV4-2 and J usage is TRBJ2-4; D may match TRBD1 or TRBD2 (7 bases each). The ends were cut back, 4 bases at V and 8 bases at J, with 15 bases in the middle. The germline V gene encodes CDR1 LGHNA and CDR2 YNFKEQ. CDR3 length: 14 residues. CDR3 residues: CASSPSTGRDIQYF. The CDR3 region has the DNA TGTGCCAGCAGCCCTTCGACAGGGAGGGACATTCAGTACTTC.

This chain links TRBV4-3 with TRBJ2-7; D not certain. There are 13 residues in the CDR3. Trimming cost V 1 base and J 3 bases, with 7 bases left between them. Per the germline V gene, CDR1 is LGHNA and CDR2 is YSLEER. This chain's CDR3 is CASSQVPSYEQYF. The CDR3 DNA reads TGCGCCAGCAGCCAAGTCCCCAGCTACGAGCAGTACTTC.